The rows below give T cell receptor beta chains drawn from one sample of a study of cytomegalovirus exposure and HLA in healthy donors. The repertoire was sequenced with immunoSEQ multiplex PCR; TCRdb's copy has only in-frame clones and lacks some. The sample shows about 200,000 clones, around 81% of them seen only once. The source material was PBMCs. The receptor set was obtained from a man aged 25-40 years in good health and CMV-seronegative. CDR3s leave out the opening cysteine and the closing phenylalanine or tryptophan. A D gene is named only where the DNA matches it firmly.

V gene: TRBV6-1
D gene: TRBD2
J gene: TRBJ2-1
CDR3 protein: ASSEASGSTYNEQF

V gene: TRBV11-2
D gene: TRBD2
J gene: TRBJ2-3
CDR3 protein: ASSLAASGRNTDTQY

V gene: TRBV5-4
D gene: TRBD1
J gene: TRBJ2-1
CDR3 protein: ASSLGQGAYNEQF

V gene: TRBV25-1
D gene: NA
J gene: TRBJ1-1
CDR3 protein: ASSDLYTEAF

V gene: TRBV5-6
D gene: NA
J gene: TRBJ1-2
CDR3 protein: ASSSSTGLYGYT

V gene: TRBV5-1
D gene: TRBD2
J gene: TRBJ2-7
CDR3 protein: ASSYGLAGGYEQY

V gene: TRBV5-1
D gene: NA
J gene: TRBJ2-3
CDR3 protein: ASSYGSSGTDTQY

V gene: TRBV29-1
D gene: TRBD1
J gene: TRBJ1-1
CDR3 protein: SVEGQLLNTEAF

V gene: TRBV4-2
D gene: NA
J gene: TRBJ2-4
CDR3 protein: ASSQGFGNIQY

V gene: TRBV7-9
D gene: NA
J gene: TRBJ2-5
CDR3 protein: ASSTFRGKETQY

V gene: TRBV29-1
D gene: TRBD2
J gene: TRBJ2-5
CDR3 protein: SVALRGRGETQY

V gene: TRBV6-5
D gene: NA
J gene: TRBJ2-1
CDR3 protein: ASSATGKDEQF

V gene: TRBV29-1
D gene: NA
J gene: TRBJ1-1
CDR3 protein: SVEDWGGRDITNTEAF

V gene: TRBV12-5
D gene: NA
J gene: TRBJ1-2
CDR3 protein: ASGLAGGLRGYT

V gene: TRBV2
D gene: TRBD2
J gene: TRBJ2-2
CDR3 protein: ASSGFLAEGTGELF

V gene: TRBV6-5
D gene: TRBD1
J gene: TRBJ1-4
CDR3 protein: ASRGQGAGDEKLF